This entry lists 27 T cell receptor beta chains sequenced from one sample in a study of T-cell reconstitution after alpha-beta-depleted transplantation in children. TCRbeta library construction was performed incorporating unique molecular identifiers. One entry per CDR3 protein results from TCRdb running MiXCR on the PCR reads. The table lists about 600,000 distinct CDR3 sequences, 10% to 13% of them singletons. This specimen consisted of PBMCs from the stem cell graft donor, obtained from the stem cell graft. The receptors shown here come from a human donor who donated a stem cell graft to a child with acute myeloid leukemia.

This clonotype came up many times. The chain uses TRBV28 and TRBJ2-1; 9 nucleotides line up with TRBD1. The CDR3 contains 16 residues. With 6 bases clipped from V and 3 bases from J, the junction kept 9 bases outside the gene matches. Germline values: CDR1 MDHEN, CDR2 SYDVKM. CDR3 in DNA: TGTGCCAGCAGCCCGCCCTCGGGACAGGGCTACAATGAGCAGTTCTTC. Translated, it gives CASSPPSGQGYNEQFF.

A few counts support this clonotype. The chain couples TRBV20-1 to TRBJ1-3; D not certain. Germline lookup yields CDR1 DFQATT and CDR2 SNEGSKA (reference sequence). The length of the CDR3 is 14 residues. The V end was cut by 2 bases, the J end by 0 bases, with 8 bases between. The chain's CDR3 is CSARPSVSGNTIYF. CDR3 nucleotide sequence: TGCAGTGCTAGACCATCCGTCTCTGGAAACACCATATATTTT.

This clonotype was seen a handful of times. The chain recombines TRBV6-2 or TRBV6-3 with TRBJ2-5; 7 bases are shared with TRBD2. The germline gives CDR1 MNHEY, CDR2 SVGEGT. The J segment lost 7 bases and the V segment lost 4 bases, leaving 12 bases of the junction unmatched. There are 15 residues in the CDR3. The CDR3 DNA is TGTGCCAGCAGTTCGGGACTAACCACCGGCCTGACCCAGTACTTC. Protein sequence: CASSSGLTTGLTQYF.

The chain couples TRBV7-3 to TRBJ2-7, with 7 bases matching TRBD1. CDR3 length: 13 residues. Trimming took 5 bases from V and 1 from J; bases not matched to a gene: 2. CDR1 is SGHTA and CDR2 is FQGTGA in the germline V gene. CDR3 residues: CASSMDRSYEQYF. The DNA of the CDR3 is TGTGCCAGCAGCATGGACAGGTCCTACGAGCAGTACTTC.

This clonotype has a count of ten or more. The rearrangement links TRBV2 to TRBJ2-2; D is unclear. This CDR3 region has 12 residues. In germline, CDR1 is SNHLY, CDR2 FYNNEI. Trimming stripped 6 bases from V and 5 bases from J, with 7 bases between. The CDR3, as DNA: TGTGCCAGCAGCGACTTTACCGGGGAGCTGTTTTTT. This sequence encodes CASSDFTGELFF.

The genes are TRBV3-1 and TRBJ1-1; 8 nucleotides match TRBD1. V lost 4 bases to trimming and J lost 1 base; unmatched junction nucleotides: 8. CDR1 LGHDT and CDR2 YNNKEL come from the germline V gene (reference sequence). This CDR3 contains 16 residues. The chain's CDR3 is CASSLVGGQGNTEAFF. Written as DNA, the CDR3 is TGTGCCAGCAGCCTCGTCGGCGGACAGGGGAACACTGAAGCTTTCTTT.

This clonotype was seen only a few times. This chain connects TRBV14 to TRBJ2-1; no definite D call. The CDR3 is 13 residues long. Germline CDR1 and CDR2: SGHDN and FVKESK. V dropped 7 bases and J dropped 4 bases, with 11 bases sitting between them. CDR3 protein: CASTKTQYNEQFF. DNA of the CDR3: TGTGCCAGCACAAAAACCCAGTACAATGAGCAGTTCTTC.

CDR3 in amino acids: CASTTLPGNYEQYF. In DNA form, the CDR3 reads TGTGCCAGCACCACTCTCCCGGGGAACTACGAGCAGTACTTC. This chain connects TRBV6-1 to TRBJ2-7, with a tentative D call TRBD2 (5 bases). V gave up 7 bases and J gave up 3 bases, with 16 bases separating them. The CDR3 has 14 residues. Germline assignment: CDR1 MNHNS and CDR2 SASEGT.

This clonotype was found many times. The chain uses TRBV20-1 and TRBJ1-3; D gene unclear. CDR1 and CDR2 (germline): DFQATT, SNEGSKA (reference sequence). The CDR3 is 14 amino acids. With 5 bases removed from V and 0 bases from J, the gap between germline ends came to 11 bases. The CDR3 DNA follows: TGCAGTGCTGGCCACGGCAGCTCTGGAAACACCATATATTTT. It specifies CSAGHGSSGNTIYF.

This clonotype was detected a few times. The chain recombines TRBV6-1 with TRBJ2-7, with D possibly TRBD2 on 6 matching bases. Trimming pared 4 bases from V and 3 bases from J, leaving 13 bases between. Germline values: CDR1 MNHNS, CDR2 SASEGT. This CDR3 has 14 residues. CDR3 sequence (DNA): TGTGCCAGCAGTGGGGGACTGACAGTCTACGAGCAGTACTTC. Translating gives CASSGGLTVYEQYF.

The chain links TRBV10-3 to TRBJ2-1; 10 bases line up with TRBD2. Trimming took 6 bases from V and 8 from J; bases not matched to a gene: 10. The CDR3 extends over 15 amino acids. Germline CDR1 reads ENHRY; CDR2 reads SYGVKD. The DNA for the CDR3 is TGTGCCATCAGGGGAGCGGGAGGGGGGATGGATGAGCAGTTCTTC. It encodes CAIRGAGGGMDEQFF.

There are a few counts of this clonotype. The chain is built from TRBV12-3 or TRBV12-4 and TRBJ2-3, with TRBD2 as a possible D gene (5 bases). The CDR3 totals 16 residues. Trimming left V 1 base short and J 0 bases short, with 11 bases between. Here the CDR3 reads CASSLGADTSTDTQYF. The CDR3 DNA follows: TGTGCCAGCAGTTTAGGAGCGGATACTAGCACAGATACGCAGTATTTT.

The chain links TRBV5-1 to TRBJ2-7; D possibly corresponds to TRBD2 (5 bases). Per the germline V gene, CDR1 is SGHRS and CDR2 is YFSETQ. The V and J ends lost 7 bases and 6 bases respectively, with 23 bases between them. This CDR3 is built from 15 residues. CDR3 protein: CASGTWQFGIREQYF. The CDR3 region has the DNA TGCGCCAGCGGCACGTGGCAGTTCGGGATACGCGAGCAGTACTTC. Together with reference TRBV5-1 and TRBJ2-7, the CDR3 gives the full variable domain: KAGVTQTPRYLIKTRGQQVTLSCSPISGHRSVSWYQQTPGQGLQFLFEYFSETQRNKGNFPGRFSGRQFSNSRSEMNVSTLELGDSALYLCASGTWQFGIREQYFGPGTRLTVT.

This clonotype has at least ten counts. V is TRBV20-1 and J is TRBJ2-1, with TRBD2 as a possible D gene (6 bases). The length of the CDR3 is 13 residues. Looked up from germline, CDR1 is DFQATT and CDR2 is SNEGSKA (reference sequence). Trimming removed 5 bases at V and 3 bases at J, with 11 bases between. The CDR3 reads CSAGSGLYNEQFF. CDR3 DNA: TGCAGTGCTGGTAGCGGACTCTACAATGAGCAGTTCTTC.

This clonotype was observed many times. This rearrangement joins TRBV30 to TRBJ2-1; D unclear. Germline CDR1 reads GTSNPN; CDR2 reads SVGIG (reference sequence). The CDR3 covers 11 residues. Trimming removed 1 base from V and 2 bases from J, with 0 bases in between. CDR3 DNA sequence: TGTGCCTGGAGTGCCTACAATGAGCAGTTCTTC. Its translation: CAWSAYNEQFF. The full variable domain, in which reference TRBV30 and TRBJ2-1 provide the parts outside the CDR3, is SQTIHQWPATLVQPVGSPLSLECTVEGTSNPNLYWYRQAAGRGLQLLFYSVGIGQISSEVPQNLSASRPQDRQFILSSKKLLLSDSGFYLCAWSAYNEQFFGPGTRLTVL.

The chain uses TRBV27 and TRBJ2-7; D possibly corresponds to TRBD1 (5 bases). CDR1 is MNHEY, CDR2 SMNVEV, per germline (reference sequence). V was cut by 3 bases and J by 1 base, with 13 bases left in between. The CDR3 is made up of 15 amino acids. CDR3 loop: CASSFAQEFSYEQYF. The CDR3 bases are TGTGCCAGCAGTTTTGCACAGGAGTTTTCCTACGAGCAGTACTTC.

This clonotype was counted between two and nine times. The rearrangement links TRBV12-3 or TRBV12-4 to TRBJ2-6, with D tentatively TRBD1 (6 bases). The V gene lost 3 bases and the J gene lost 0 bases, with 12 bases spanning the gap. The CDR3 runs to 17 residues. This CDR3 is CASSFLGADSGANVLTF. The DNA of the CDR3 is TGTGCCAGCAGTTTTCTGGGGGCGGACTCTGGGGCCAACGTCCTGACTTTC.

The chain's CDR3 is CARGGTYEQYF. The CDR3 DNA sequence: TGTGCCAGGGGGGGTACCTACGAGCAGTACTTC. V and J are TRBV7-2 and TRBJ2-7, with D maybe TRBD2 (6 bases). The V gene lost 9 bases and the J gene lost 2 bases, with 8 bases spanning the gap. Germline V gene lookup returns CDR1 SGHTA and CDR2 FQGNSA. The CDR3 sequence is 11 residues long.

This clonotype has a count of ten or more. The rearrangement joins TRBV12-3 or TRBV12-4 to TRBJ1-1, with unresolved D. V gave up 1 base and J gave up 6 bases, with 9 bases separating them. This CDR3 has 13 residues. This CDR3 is CASSLGGRAEAFF. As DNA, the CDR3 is TGTGCCAGCAGTTTAGGGGGTAGGGCTGAAGCTTTCTTT.

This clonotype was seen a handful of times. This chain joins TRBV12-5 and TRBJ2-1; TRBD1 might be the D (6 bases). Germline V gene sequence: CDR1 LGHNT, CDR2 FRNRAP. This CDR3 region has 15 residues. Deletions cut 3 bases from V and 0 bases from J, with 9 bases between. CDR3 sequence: CASGLGDTSYNEQFF. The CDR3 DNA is TGTGCTAGTGGTTTAGGGGACACCTCCTACAATGAGCAGTTCTTC. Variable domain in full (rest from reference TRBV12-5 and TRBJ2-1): DARVTQTPRHKVTEMGQEVTMRCQPILGHNTVFWYRQTMMQGLELLAYFRNRAPLDDSGMPKDRFSAEMPDATLATLKIQPSEPRDSAVYFCASGLGDTSYNEQFFGPGTRLTVL.

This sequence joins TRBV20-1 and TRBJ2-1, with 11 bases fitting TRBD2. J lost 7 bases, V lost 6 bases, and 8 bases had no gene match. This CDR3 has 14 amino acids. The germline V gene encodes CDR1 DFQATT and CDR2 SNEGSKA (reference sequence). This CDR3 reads CSAKPGLAENEQFF. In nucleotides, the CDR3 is TGCAGTGCAAAACCGGGACTAGCGGAAAATGAGCAGTTCTTC.

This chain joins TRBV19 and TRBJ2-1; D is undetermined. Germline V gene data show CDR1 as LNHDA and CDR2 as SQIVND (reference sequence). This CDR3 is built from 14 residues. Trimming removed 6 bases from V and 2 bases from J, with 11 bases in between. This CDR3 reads CASSPHPTYNEQFF. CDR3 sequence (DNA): TGTGCCAGTAGCCCTCACCCTACCTACAATGAGCAGTTCTTC.

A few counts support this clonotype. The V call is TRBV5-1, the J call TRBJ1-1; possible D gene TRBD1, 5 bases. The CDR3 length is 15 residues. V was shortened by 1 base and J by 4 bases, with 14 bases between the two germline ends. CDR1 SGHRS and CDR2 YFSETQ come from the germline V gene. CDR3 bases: TGCGCCAGCAGCTTGCCCCCCGGGGCTGGCACTGAAGCTTTCTTT. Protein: CASSLPPGAGTEAFF.

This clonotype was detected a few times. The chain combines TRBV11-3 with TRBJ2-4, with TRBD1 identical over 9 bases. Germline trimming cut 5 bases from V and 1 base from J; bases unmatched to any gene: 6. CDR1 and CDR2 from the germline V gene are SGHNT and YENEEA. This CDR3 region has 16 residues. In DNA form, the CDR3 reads TGTGCCAGCAGCCCGGGACAGGGCGACGCCAAAAACATTCAGTACTTC. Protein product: CASSPGQGDAKNIQYF.

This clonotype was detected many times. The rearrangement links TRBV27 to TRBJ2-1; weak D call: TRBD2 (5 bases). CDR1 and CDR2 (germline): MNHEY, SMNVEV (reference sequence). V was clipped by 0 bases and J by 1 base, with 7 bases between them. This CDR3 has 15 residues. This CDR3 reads CASSLSRDSYNEQFF. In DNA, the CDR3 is TGTGCCAGCAGTTTATCGAGGGATTCCTACAATGAGCAGTTCTTC.

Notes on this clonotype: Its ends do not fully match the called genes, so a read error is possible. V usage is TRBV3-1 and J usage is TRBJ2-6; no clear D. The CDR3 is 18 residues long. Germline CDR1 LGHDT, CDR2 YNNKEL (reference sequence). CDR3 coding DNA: TGTACCAGCTGTTTCAAGGCCCCTTTCGTCTCTGGGGCCAACGTCCTGACTTTC. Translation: CTSCFKAPFVSGANVLTF.

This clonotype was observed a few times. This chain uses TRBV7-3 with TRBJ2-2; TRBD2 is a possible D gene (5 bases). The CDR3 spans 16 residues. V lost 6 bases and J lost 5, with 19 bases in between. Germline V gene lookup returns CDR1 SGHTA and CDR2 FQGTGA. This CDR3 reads CASRLGAHPGTGELFF. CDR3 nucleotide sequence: TGTGCCAGCAGGCTAGGCGCACACCCGGGGACCGGGGAGCTGTTTTTT.